The present T cell receptor (beta chain) was sequenced within a study of CD8 T cells in Susac syndrome. Random hexamers served to reverse transcribe roughly 0.45 to 1 ug RNA. MiXCR, applied by TCRdb to the immunoSEQ multiplex PCR reads, yields one record per CDR3 protein. The sample has 130,000 to 150,000 distinct CDR3 sequences, around 95% seen once. V gave up 0 bases and J gave up 4 bases; unmatched junction bases: 5. The CDR3 loop spans 15 amino acids. Germline loops: CDR1 DFQATT, CDR2 SNEGSKA (reference sequence). This receptor was obtained from a human donor with Susac syndrome. Input material: CD4+ T cells from PBMCs. This chain links TRBV20-1 with TRBJ2-3, with 9 nucleotides matching TRBD1. The CDR3 DNA reads TGCAGTGCTAGAGATTTGGACAGGGGAGCAGATACGCAGTATTTT. Encoded protein: CSARDLDRGADTQYF.